The rows below give T cell receptor beta chains drawn from one sample of a study of brain T cells in children with intractable seizures. TCRdb's copy holds only in-frame clones and misses some; the assay was immunoSEQ multiplex PCR. Of about 340,000 clones listed, over 85% are singletons. The specimen comprised peripheral blood, sampled roughly 5 months after surgery. The receptors were gathered from a boy in the first two years of life with tuberous sclerosis and intractable seizures. Both conserved end residues are part of each CDR3. A D gene is named only where the DNA matches it firmly. Some rows have no size entry. The others give once, few or many, or a class for an expanded clone.

>TRBJ1-2|.|.|TRBV6-5
CASSYGGLSGYTF
TGTGCCAGCAGTTACGGCGGACTCTCTGGCTACACCTTC
>TRBJ2-7|.|TRBD2|TRBV7-9
CASSFSSGYEQYF
TGTGCCAGCAGCTTCTCTAGCGGTTACGAGCAGTACTTC
>TRBJ1-1|.|.|TRBV11-3
CASSVGGNTEAFF
TGTGCCAGCAGCGTGGGGGGAAACACTGAAGCTTTCTTT
>TRBJ2-7|.|.|TRBV10-3
CAISESWGEQYF
TGTGCCATCAGTGAGTCTTGGGGCGAGCAGTACTTC
>TRBJ2-5|.|TRBD1|TRBV9
CASSPPDRGHTQYF
TGTGCCAGCAGCCCGCCAGACAGGGGGCATACCCAGTACTTC
>TRBJ2-1|.|TRBD2|TRBV9
CASSVGRLAGAEEGNEQFF
TGTGCCAGCAGCGTAGGGAGGCTAGCGGGAGCGGAGGAGGGCAATGAGCAGTTCTTC
>TRBJ1-1|.|.|TRBV13
CASSLQGLASREAFF
TGTGCCAGCAGCTTACAGGGATTGGCGTCCCGCGAAGCTTTCTTT
>TRBJ2-2|.|TRBD1|TRBV5-1
CASSLSSRGQRNTGELFF
TGCGCCAGCAGCTTGTCGTCCAGGGGGCAAAGGAACACCGGGGAGCTGTTTTTT
>TRBJ1-2|.|.|TRBV2
CASSEGPPNYGYTF
TGTGCCAGCAGTGAGGGGCCCCCCAACTATGGCTACACCTTC
>TRBJ1-1|.|.|TRBV5-1
CASSWDSSNTEAFF
TGCGCCAGCAGCTGGGACTCTTCAAACACTGAAGCTTTCTTT
>TRBJ2-7|.|TRBD1|TRBV5-6
CASSPGQGEYEQYF
TGTGCCAGCAGCCCGGGACAGGGGGAATACGAGCAGTACTTC
>TRBJ2-3|.|.|TRBV7-6
CASTHWRTDTQYF
TGTGCCAGCACCCACTGGCGCACAGATACGCAGTATTTT
>TRBJ1-4|.|.|TRBV7-2
CASSLVVREKLFF
TGTGCCAGCAGCTTAGTGGTGCGGGAAAAACTGTTTTTT
>TRBJ1-2|.|.|TRBV19
CASSLSAPYPYGYTF
TGTGCCAGTAGCCTCTCGGCCCCTTACCCTTATGGCTACACCTTC
>TRBJ1-5|.|.|TRBV27
CASRPLTGRAQPQHF
TGTGCCAGCAGACCTTTAACAGGGCGGGCACAGCCCCAGCATTTT
>TRBJ1-5|.|.|TRBV7-8
CASSLANNPQHF
TGTGCCAGCAGCTTAGCGAATAATCCCCAGCATTTT
>TRBJ1-1|once|.|TRBV3-1/TRBV3-2
CASSQDWRGEAFF
TGTGCCAGCAGCCAAGATTGGAGGGGTGAAGCTTTCTTT
>TRBJ1-1|.|TRBD1|TRBV18
CASSPLGTGKPEAFF
TGTGCCAGCTCACCACTGGGGACAGGGAAACCTGAAGCTTTCTTT
>TRBJ2-7|.|TRBD2|TRBV29-1
CSVAETSREQYF
TGCAGCGTTGCAGAGACTAGCCGCGAGCAGTACTTC
>TRBJ1-4|.|.|TRBV11-2
CASSFNVPEKLFF
TGTGCCAGCAGCTTCAACGTCCCTGAAAAACTGTTTTTT
>TRBJ1-4|.|.|TRBV7-8
CASSLGSRGEKLFF
TGTGCCAGCAGCTTAGGCAGCCGTGGTGAAAAACTGTTTTTT
>TRBJ1-1|.|TRBD1|TRBV14
CASSLNRGGTEAFF
TGTGCCAGCAGCCTCAACAGGGGAGGCACTGAAGCTTTCTTT
>TRBJ1-2|.|TRBD1|TRBV5-4
CASSSTKSGQGLYGYTF
TGTGCCAGCAGCTCGACTAAATCGGGACAGGGCCTCTATGGCTACACCTTC
>TRBJ2-7|.|TRBD2|TRBV4-1
CASSHLIAGGYEQYF
TGCGCCAGCAGCCATCTTATAGCGGGGGGGTACGAGCAGTACTTC
>TRBJ1-2|.|.|TRBV7-8
CASSQDSPNYGYTF
TGTGCCAGCAGCCAGGACAGTCCCAACTATGGCTACACCTTC